This entry lists 5 T cell receptor beta chains sequenced from one sample in a study of early T cells in non-severe SARS-CoV-2 infection. TCRdb re-derived calls from the 5' RACE reads in MiXCR, one entry per CDR3 protein. The sample holds 35,000 to 45,000 distinct CDR3 sequences; approximately 5.9% are singletons and the top ten take around 7.7%. The sequencing used whole blood, collected at baseline. All receptors come from an adult who was a healthcare worker with PCR-confirmed SARS-CoV-2 infection or an uninfected control (not recorded which).

The chain links TRBV3-1 to TRBJ1-2; a weak D match, TRBD1 (5 bases). The germline V gene encodes CDR1 LGHDT and CDR2 YNNKEL (reference sequence). The CDR3 loop spans 13 amino acids. V was pared by 0 bases and J by 8 bases, with 10 bases between. CDR3 loop: CASSQEQVKGYTF. As DNA, the CDR3 is TGTGCCAGCAGCCAAGAACAGGTGAAAGGCTACACCTTC.

In this sample, this clonotype turned up many times. The chain employs TRBV5-1 and TRBJ2-2, with TRBD2 identical over 7 bases. Germline lookup yields CDR1 SGHRS and CDR2 YFSETQ. The ends lost 0 bases at V and 10 bases at J; junction bases unmatched: 9. CDR3 length: 15 residues. CDR3 DNA: TGCGCCAGCAGCTTGGCTGTAACTAGCGTCAAGGAGCTGTTTTTT. It is translated as CASSLAVTSVKELFF.

Many counts were recorded for this clonotype. The chain carries TRBV10-2 and TRBJ1-4; D gene uncertain. Germline V gives CDR1 WSHSY, CDR2 SAAADI. Trimming shortened V by 4 bases and J by 5 bases, and 11 bases separated the two germline ends. The CDR3 totals 14 residues. In DNA form, the CDR3 reads TGCGCCAGCAGTGTCGCAGGTCTAAATGAAAAACTGTTTTTT. Protein: CASSVAGLNEKLFF.

In this sample, this clonotype turned up a few times. The chain carries TRBV6-1 and TRBJ2-3; weak D call: TRBD1 (6 bases). V lost 6 bases to trimming and J lost 1 base, with 11 bases between them. Germline lookup yields CDR1 MNHNS and CDR2 SASEGT. CDR3 length: 14 residues. Here the CDR3 reads CASSHRAGTDTQYF. In DNA, the CDR3 is TGTGCCAGCAGCCACAGGGCGGGCACAGATACGCAGTATTTT.

This clonotype was seen repeatedly, ten times or more. The rearrangement uses TRBV4-1 and TRBJ2-3; D gene ambiguous. V was cut by 0 bases and J by 12 bases, with 7 bases left in between. The CDR3 loop spans 11 amino acids. Germline CDR1 is MGHRA and CDR2 is YSYEKL. The CDR3 loop is CASSQDFSQYF. The CDR3 DNA reads as TGCGCCAGCAGCCAAGATTTTTCCCAGTATTTT.